The T cell receptor (beta chain) described here comes from a study of T cells in Graves' hyperthyroidism and ophthalmopathy. Study conclusions and caveats: Most expanded thyroid clonotypes above 0.001 recurred in blood.

Concerning this clonotype: Antigen: not known.

Amplification of TCR beta CDR3 regions was performed using RNA transcripts as template. The HTBI set primed first-round TCR CDR3 RT-PCR. MiXCR was run by TCRdb on the multiplex PCR reads, yielding one entry per CDR3 protein. The data show under 700,000 distinct CDR3 sequences, 46% seen once. Stability of Graves' hyperthyroidism was defined as absent ophthalmopathy progression within 18 months. Patients aged 18 to 65 had newly diagnosed hyperthyroidism of under 2 months' duration. It was uncontrolled infection, other autoimmune disease, pregnancy or lactation that excluded patients. Sequenced: peripheral blood or thyroid tissue (not recorded which). This receptor was identified in a woman under 30 with Graves' hyperthyroidism.

In DNA, the CDR3 is TGTGCCATCAGTGACTATAGCGCTGGACTATACGGCTACACCTTC. Amino acids: CAISDYSAGLYGYTF. This rearrangement joins TRBV10-3 to TRBJ1-2; D remains unclear. The germline gives CDR1 ENHRY, CDR2 SYGVKD. Trimming removed 3 bases from V and 8 bases from J, with 19 bases in between. This CDR3 has 15 amino acids.